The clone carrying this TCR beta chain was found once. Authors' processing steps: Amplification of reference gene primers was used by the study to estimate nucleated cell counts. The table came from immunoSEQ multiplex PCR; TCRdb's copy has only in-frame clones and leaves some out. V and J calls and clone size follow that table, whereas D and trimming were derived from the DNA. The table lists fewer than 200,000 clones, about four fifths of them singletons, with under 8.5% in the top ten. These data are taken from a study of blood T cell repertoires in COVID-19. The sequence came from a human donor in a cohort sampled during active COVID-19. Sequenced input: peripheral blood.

The DNA for the CDR3 is TGTGCCAGCAGCAGCCAGGGTATTTATGGCTACACCTTC. Its protein is CASSSQGIYGYTF. V and J are TRBV5-8 and TRBJ1-2; the D gene is possibly TRBD1 (5 bases). Germline lookup yields CDR1 SGHTS and CDR2 YDEGEE. There are 13 residues in the CDR3. V shed 4 bases and J shed 5 bases, with 12 bases lying between them.